Reported below is one TCR beta chain. Trimming left V 0 bases short and J 3 bases short, with 10 bases between. Germline CDR1 reads SGHRS; CDR2 reads YFSETQ. The CDR3 has 15 amino acids. This record belongs to a study of blood T cell repertoires in COVID-19. Whole-study context: Samples of COVID-19 (acute and convalescent) were obtained from the United States, Italy and Spain. PBMCs, B-cell-depleted T cells, or T cells provided the cDNA or gDNA that made up the material.

Measured with immunoSEQ multiplex PCR; TCRdb has only the in-frame clones, and not every one. Of 53,000 or so clones listed, 86% are singletons. The source material was peripheral blood. This clonotype originated in an elderly man with acute or convalescent COVID-19. J is TRBJ1-3 and V is TRBV5-1, with D uncertain. This CDR3 reads CASSLDHYYGNTIYF. The CDR3 DNA reads as TGCGCCAGCAGCTTGGATCACTACTATGGAAACACCATATATTTT.